This T cell receptor (beta chain) stems from a study of blood T cell repertoires in COVID-19. The overall study: Acute-phase and convalescent COVID-19 samples originated in the United States, Italy and Spain. T cells, B-cell-depleted T cells, or PBMCs provided the cDNA or gDNA that served as material.

Profiled with immunoSEQ multiplex PCR; TCRdb holds only in-frame clones, not every one. Found here are 150,000 or so clones, approximately 80% of them singletons; the top ten hold approximately 6.8%. J gave up 4 bases and V 5 bases, and 5 bases lay outside the gene matches. Per the germline V gene, CDR1 is MNHEY and CDR2 is SVGAGI. This CDR3 is built from 15 residues. This receptor was taken from a woman aged 40 to 50 with COVID-19, enrolled during active disease. The rearrangement links TRBV6-5 to TRBJ1-5; 10 nucleotides match TRBD1. The specimen was peripheral blood. This chain's CDR3 is CASSRDRGINQPQHF. As DNA, the CDR3 is TGTGCCAGCAGTCGGGACAGGGGAATAAATCAGCCCCAGCATTTT.